The 14 T cell receptor beta chains below all came from one sample that was sequenced in a study of T-cell reconstitution after alpha-beta-depleted transplantation in children. Preparing the TCRbeta library involved the use of unique molecular identifiers. MiXCR, applied by TCRdb to the PCR reads, yields one record per CDR3 protein. The sample lists some 640,000 distinct CDR3 sequences; around 16% were seen once. Material: PBMCs from the stem cell graft donor, obtained from the stem cell graft. Source of these receptors: a human donor who donated a stem cell graft to a child with acute myeloid leukemia.

In its sample, this clonotype was seen a few times. This rearrangement joins TRBV11-1 to TRBJ1-1, with 9 bases that match TRBD1. The CDR3 loop spans 18 amino acids. V shed 7 bases, J shed 0 bases, and the junction held 15 bases outside the gene matches. Per the germline V gene, CDR1 is SGHAT and CDR2 is FQDESV (reference sequence). Here the CDR3 reads CASNVQIRTGELNTEAFF. Written as DNA, the CDR3 is TGTGCCAGCAACGTACAAATTCGGACAGGGGAACTGAACACTGAAGCTTTCTTT.

This clonotype has at least ten counts. The J gene is TRBJ2-7, the V gene TRBV10-3; possible D gene TRBD2, 5 bases. The germline V and J ends were trimmed by 3 bases and 4 bases, with 16 bases remaining between them. The CDR3 has 15 residues. The germline gives CDR1 ENHRY, CDR2 SYGVKD. In DNA, the CDR3 is TGTGCCATCAGTGACATTCAGGAGACTACTTACGAGCAGTACTTC. This encodes CAISDIQETTYEQYF.

This clonotype was observed many times. Here the CDR3 DNA reads TGTGCCAGCAGCTTACCGACAGGGGGTCAAGAGACCCAGTACTTC. Translated, it gives CASSLPTGGQETQYF. V usage is TRBV7-2 and J usage is TRBJ2-5; 9 positions match TRBD1. V lost 2 bases and J lost 2; bases outside the gene matches: 3. CDR3 length: 15 residues. In germline, CDR1 is SGHTA, CDR2 FQGNSA.

The CDR3 sequence is CASSPAVTLDNEQFF. In nucleotides, the CDR3 is TGTGCCAGCAGCCCGGCTGTAACCCTGGACAATGAGCAGTTCTTC. The V and J genes are TRBV13 and TRBJ2-1; D remains unclear. Between the trimmed V and J ends, which lost 5 bases and 5 bases, there was a span of 16 bases. CDR3 size: 15 residues. Germline values: CDR1 PRHDT, CDR2 FYEKMQ (reference sequence).

The table lists this clonotype with many counts. The chain is built from TRBV10-3 and TRBJ1-1, with D perhaps matching TRBD1 (5 bases). The CDR3 runs 16 residues. Looked up from germline, CDR1 is ENHRY and CDR2 is SYGVKD. V lost 6 bases to trimming and J lost 1 base, with 18 bases between them. CDR3 sequence (DNA): TGTGCCATCAGGGGGGGGGTCGGACCTGCGAACACTGAAGCTTTCTTT. Its translation is CAIRGGVGPANTEAFF.

This clonotype was detected a few times. The rearrangement uses TRBV7-2 and TRBJ1-4, with D tentatively TRBD1 (5 bases). The CDR3 is 14 amino acids. Trimming took off 3 bases at V and 5 bases at J, with 10 bases between the two ends. Germline assignment: CDR1 SGHTA and CDR2 FQGNSA. The CDR3 loop reads CASSLGLYNEKLFF. Written as DNA, the CDR3 is TGTGCCAGCAGCTTGGGGCTTTACAATGAAAAACTGTTTTTT.

This clonotype has ten or more counts. The chain joins TRBV29-1 to TRBJ2-7; 9 bases map to TRBD1. J lost 6 bases, V lost 8 bases, and 8 bases had no gene match. This CDR3 comprises 12 residues. CDR1 and CDR2 from the germline V gene are SQVTM and ANQGSEA. The CDR3 coding sequence is TGCAGCTTTCGACAGGGGGTGACCGAGCAGTACTTC. This sequence encodes CSFRQGVTEQYF.

The rearrangement uses TRBV6-5 and TRBJ2-6; no clear D. V lost 2 bases, J lost 0 bases, and 8 bases lay in between. This CDR3 region has 16 residues. Germline CDR1 is MNHEY and CDR2 is SVGAGI. The CDR3 is CASSYNRLSGANVLTF. The CDR3, as DNA: TGTGCCAGCAGTTACAACCGGCTCTCTGGGGCCAACGTCCTGACTTTC.

This clonotype was seen ten or more times. The V gene is TRBV20-1, the J gene TRBJ1-1; D is unresolved. The length of the CDR3 is 11 residues. CDR1 and CDR2 from the germline V gene are DFQATT and SNEGSKA (reference sequence). V dropped 3 bases and J dropped 1 base, with 3 bases sitting between them. As DNA, the CDR3 is TGCAGTGCTAGCCGGAACACTGAAGCTTTCTTT. Its translation is CSASRNTEAFF.

This clonotype has just a few counts. V usage is TRBV7-8 and J usage is TRBJ1-1; weak D call: TRBD1 (6 bases). The CDR3 length is 15 residues. The V gene lost 3 bases and the J gene lost 2 bases, with 13 bases spanning the gap. Looked up from germline, CDR1 is SGHVS and CDR2 is FQNEAQ. CDR3 amino acids: CASSLGGTTNTEAFF. The CDR3 region has the DNA TGTGCCAGCAGCTTGGGGGGGACAACTAACACTGAAGCTTTCTTT.

This clonotype was detected ten times or more. The CDR3 coding sequence is TGCAGTGCGTATACTAGCGGGGATTACAATGAGCAGTTCTTC. Its translation: CSAYTSGDYNEQFF. The rearrangement links TRBV20-1 to TRBJ2-1, with 10 bases lining up with TRBD2. The germline V gene encodes CDR1 DFQATT and CDR2 SNEGSKA (reference sequence). The CDR3 contains 14 residues. The trim removed 6 bases at V and 4 bases at J, leaving 6 bases unmatched.

The gene calls are TRBV7-9 and TRBJ2-7; D not certain. The CDR3 length is 13 residues. CDR1 and CDR2 (germline): SEHNR, FQNEAQ (reference sequence). V shed 4 bases and J shed 2 bases, with 9 bases lying between them. The CDR3 bases are TGTGCCAGCAGCTCGACCGTGACCTACGAGCAGTACTTC. Translating it yields CASSSTVTYEQYF.

This clonotype occurred a few times. The gene calls are TRBV7-2 and TRBJ2-1; no definite D call. The CDR3 has 16 residues. Trimming left V 3 bases short and J 0 bases short, with 12 bases between. Germline V gene lookup returns CDR1 SGHTA and CDR2 FQGNSA. The CDR3 loop reads CASSFYISSSYNEQFF. The CDR3 DNA sequence: TGTGCCAGCAGCTTTTATATCTCCAGCTCCTACAATGAGCAGTTCTTC.

This clonotype was seen ten or more times. The chain recombines TRBV20-1 with TRBJ1-2; 9 bases line up with TRBD1. Germline V gene sequence: CDR1 DFQATT, CDR2 SNEGSKA (reference sequence). The trim removed 6 bases at V and 0 bases at J, leaving 8 bases unmatched. CDR3 size: 15 residues. The CDR3 here is CSAHRGRGANYGYTF. The CDR3 DNA reads as TGCAGTGCCCACAGGGGGCGCGGGGCTAACTATGGCTACACCTTC.